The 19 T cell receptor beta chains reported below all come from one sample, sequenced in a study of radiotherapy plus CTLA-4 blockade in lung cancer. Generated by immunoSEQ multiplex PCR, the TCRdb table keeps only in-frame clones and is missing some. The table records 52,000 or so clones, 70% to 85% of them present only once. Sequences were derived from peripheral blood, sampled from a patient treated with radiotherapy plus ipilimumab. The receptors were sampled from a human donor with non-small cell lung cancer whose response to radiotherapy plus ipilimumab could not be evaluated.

The CDR3: CASSTGLLEQYF. DNA of the CDR3: TGTGCCAGCAGCACCGGTCTTCTCGAGCAGTACTTC. The chain couples TRBV4-2 to TRBJ2-7; no reliable D call. The germline gives CDR1 LGHNA, CDR2 YNFKEQ. V was trimmed by 5 bases and J by 6 bases, leaving 11 bases between them. The CDR3 has 12 amino acids.

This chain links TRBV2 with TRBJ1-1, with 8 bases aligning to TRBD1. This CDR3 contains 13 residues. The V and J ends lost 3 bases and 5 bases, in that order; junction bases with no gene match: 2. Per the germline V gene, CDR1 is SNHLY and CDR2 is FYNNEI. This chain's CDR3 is CASSDDRGTEAFF. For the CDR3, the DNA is TGTGCCAGCAGTGATGACAGGGGAACTGAAGCTTTCTTT. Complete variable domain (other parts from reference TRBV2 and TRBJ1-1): EPEVTQTPSHQVTQMGQEVILRCVPISNHLYFYWYRQILGQKVEFLVSFYNNEISEKSEIFDDQFSVERPDGSNFTLKIRSTKLEDSAMYFCASSDDRGTEAFFGQGTRLTVV.

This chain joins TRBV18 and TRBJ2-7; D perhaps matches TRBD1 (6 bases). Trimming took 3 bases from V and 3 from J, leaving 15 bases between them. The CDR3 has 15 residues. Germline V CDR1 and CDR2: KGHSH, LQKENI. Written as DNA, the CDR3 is TGTGCCAGCTCACCCGTGCCGGACAGATACTACGAGCAGTACTTC. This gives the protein CASSPVPDRYYEQYF.

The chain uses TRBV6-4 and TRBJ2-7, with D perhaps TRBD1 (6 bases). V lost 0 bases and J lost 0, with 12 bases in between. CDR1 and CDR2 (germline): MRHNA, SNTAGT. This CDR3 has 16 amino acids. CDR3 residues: CASSDSAGDPSYEQYF. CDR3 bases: TGTGCCAGCAGTGACTCGGCAGGGGACCCCTCCTACGAGCAGTACTTC.

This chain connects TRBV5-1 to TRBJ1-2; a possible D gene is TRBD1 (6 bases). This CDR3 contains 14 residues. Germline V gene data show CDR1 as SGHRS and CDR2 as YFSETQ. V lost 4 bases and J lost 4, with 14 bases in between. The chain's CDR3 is CASSPASGAYGYTF. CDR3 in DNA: TGCGCCAGCAGCCCGGCGTCAGGGGCCTATGGCTACACCTTC.

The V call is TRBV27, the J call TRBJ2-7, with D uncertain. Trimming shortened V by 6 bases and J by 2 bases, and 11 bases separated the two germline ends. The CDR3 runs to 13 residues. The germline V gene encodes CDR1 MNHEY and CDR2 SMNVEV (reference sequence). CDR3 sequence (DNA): TGTGCCAGCAGCTACAGAGTAGCCTACGAGCAGTACTTC. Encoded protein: CASSYRVAYEQYF.

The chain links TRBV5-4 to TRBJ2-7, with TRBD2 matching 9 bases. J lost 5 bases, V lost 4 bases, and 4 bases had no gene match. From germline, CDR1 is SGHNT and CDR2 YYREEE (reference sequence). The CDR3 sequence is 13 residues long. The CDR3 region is CASSPGLANEQYF. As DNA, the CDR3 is TGTGCCAGCAGCCCGGGACTAGCAAACGAGCAGTACTTC. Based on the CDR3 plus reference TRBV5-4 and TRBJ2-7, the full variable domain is ETGVTQSPTHLIKTRGQQVTLRCSSQSGHNTVSWYQQALGQGPQFIFQYYREEENGRGNFPPRFSGLQFPNYSSELNVNALELDDSALYLCASSPGLANEQYFGPGTRLTVT.

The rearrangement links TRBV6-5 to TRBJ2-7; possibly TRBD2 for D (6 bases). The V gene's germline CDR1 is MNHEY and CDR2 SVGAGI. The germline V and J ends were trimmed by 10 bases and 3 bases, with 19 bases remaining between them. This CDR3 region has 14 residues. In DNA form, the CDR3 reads TGTGCCACCAAGGCAGGGCTAGCGAGCTACGAGCAGTACTTC. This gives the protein CATKAGLASYEQYF.

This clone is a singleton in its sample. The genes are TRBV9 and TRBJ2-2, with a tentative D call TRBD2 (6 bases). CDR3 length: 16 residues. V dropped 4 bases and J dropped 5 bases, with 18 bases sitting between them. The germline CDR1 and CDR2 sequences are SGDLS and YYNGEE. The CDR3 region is CASSPRGGLGTGELFF. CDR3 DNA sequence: TGTGCCAGCAGCCCACGAGGAGGGCTGGGTACCGGGGAGCTGTTTTTT.

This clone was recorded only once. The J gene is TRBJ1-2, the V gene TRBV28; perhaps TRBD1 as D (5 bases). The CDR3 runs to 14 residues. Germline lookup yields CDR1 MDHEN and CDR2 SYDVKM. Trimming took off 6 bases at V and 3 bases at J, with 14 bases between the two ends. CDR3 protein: CASRTGGRDYGYTF. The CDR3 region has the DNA TGTGCCAGCAGAACGGGGGGTAGGGACTATGGCTACACCTTC.

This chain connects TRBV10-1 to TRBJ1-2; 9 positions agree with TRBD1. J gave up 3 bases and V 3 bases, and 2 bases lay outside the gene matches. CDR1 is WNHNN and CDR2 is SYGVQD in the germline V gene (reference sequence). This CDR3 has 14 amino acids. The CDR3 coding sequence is TGCGCCAGCAGTGAAGGGACAGGGCACTATGGCTACACCTTC. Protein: CASSEGTGHYGYTF.

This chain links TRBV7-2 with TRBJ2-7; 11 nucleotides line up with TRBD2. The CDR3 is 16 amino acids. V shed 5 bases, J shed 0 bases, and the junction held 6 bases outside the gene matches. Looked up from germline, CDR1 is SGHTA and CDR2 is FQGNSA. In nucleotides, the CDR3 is TGTGCCAGCAGCCTGGGACTAGCGGCCAGCTCCTACGAGCAGTACTTC. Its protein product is CASSLGLAASSYEQYF.

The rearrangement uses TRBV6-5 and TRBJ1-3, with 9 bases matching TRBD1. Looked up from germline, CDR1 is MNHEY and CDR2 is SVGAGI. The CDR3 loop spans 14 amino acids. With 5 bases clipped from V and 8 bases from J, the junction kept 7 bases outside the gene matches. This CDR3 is CASSTGGIGDTIYF. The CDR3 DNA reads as TGTGCCAGCAGTACAGGGGGCATCGGTGACACCATATATTTT.

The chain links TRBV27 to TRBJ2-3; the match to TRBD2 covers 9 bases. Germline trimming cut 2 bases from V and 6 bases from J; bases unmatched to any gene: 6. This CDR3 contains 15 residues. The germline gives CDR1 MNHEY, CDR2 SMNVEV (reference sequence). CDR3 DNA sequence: TGTGCCAGCAGTTTAGCGGGAGGGTCCCCGGATACGCAGTATTTT. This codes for CASSLAGGSPDTQYF.

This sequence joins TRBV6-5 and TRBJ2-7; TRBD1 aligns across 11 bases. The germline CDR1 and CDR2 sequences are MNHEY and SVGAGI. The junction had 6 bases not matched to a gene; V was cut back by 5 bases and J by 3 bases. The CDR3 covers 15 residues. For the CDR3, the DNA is TGTGCCAGCAGTCCGAGGGACAGGGGGGACTACGAGCAGTACTTC. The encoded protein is CASSPRDRGDYEQYF.

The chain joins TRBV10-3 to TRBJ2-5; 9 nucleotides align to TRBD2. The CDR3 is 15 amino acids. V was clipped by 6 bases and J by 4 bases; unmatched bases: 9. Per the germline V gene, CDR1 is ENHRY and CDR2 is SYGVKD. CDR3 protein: CAIRGLAGSIETQYF. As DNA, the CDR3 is TGTGCCATCAGGGGACTAGCAGGTTCCATAGAGACCCAGTACTTC.

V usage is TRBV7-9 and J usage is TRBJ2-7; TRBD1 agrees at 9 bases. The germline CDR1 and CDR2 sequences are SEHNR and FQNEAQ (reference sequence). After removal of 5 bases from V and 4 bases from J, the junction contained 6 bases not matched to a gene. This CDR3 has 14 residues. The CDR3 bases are TGTGCCAGCAGCCCACAGGGGGCGCGTTACGAGCAGTACTTC. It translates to CASSPQGARYEQYF.

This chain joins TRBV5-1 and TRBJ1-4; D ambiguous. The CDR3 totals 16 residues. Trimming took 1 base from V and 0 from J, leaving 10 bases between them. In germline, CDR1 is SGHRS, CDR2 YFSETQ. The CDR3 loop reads CASSLNGQTTNEKLFF. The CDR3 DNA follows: TGCGCCAGCAGCTTGAATGGTCAGACAACTAATGAAAAACTGTTTTTT.

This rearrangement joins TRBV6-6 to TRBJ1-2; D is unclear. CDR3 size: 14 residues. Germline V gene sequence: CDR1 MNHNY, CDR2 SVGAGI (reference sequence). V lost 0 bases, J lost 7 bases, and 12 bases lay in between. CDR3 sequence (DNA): TGTGCCAGCAGTTACTCTGACGTGGCGGCTGGCTACACCTTC. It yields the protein CASSYSDVAAGYTF.